Below are 6 T cell receptor beta chains sequenced from a single sample in a study of lymphopenia after photon versus proton radiotherapy. The protocol was immunoSEQ multiplex PCR, while the TCRdb copy is restricted to in-frame clones and leaves out a portion. The sample holds about 26,000 clones, around 85% seen once. The sequenced sample was peripheral blood, obtained from a patient treated with photon-based radiotherapy. These receptors were taken from a man between 25 and 39 years old with gastric cancer.

This clone was observed a single time. The V and J genes are TRBV11-3 and TRBJ2-2, with 10 bases identical to TRBD2. V was pared by 0 bases and J by 6 bases, with 7 bases of the junction left unmatched. The V gene's germline CDR1 is SGHNT and CDR2 YENEEA. The CDR3 covers 17 residues. The CDR3 sequence is CASSLDILAGAAGELFF. Written as DNA, the CDR3 is TGTGCCAGCAGCTTAGATATCCTAGCGGGAGCGGCCGGGGAGCTGTTTTTT.

The rearrangement links TRBV6-4 to TRBJ2-3; 16 positions agree with TRBD2. This CDR3 spans 18 amino acids. J lost 2 bases, V lost 0 bases, and 2 bases had no gene match. Germline CDR1 MRHNA, CDR2 SNTAGT. CDR3 coding DNA: TGTGCCAGCAGTGACTCGGGACTAGCGGGGGGGTACACAGATACGCAGTATTTT. This translates into CASSDSGLAGGYTDTQYF.

The rearrangement joins TRBV7-8 to TRBJ2-7, with D maybe TRBD2 (7 bases). The CDR3 is made up of 14 amino acids. The V and J ends lost 5 bases and 3 bases respectively, with 14 bases between them. Germline CDR1 is SGHVS and CDR2 is FQNEAQ. The chain's CDR3 is CASSPLGGGYEQYF. In DNA, the CDR3 is TGTGCCAGCAGCCCACTAGGGGGGGGCTACGAGCAGTACTTC.

The CDR3 sequence: CAISEYGDIANEQFF. Written as DNA, the CDR3 is TGTGCCATCAGTGAGTACGGGGACATAGCTAATGAGCAGTTCTTC. The chain employs TRBV10-3 and TRBJ2-1, with D maybe TRBD1 (6 bases). CDR3 size: 15 residues. Trimming left V 1 base short and J 7 bases short, with 14 bases between. The germline V gene encodes CDR1 ENHRY and CDR2 SYGVKD.

The chain has TRBV11-3 and TRBJ1-5; the match to TRBD1 covers 12 bases. This CDR3 contains 18 residues. V gave up 1 base and J gave up 8 bases; unmatched junction bases: 12. The germline V gene has CDR1 SGHNT and CDR2 YENEEA. CDR3 protein: CASSLVAPGTGGRKPQHF. DNA for the CDR3: TGTGCCAGCAGCTTAGTAGCTCCCGGGACAGGGGGCAGGAAGCCCCAGCATTTT.

The rearrangement links TRBV23-1 to TRBJ1-5, with 7 bases that match TRBD1. Being an ORF, TRBV23-1 has a function that is uncertain. This CDR3 has 15 residues. J was trimmed by 3 bases and V by 0 bases; bases with no gene match: 2. CDR3 sequence (DNA): TGCGCCAGCAGTCAATCCGGGACAGACAATCAGCCCCAGCATTTT. Residues: CASSQSGTDNQPQHF.